This TCR beta chain was sequenced for a study of control samples from healthy donors and cancer patients. The CDR3 totals 13 residues. The V end was cut by 3 bases, the J end by 0 bases, with 5 bases between. Germline CDR1 is SGHKS and CDR2 is YYEKEE (reference sequence). The repertoire was sequenced with immunoSEQ multiplex PCR; TCRdb's copy has only in-frame clones and lacks some. Seen here are just over 150,000 clones, 80% to 90% observed once, and the top ten hold approximately 12%. This clone was counted once. Sequencing was performed on blood. The rearrangement links TRBV5-5 to TRBJ2-3; D remains ambiguous. This receptor was identified in a man aged 25-45 years in good health. CDR3 amino acids: CASSSFSTDTQYF. Written as DNA, the CDR3 is TGTGCCAGCAGCTCTTTTAGCACAGATACGCAGTATTTT.